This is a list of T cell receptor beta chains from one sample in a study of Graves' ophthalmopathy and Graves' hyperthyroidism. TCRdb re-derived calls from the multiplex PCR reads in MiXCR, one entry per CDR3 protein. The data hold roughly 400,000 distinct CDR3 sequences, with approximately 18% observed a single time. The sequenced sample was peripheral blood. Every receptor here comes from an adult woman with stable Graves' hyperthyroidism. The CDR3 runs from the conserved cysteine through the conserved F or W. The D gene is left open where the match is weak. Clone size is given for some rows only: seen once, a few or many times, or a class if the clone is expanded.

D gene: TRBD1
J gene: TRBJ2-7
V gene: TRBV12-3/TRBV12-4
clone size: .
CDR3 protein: CASSSGTDPREQYF
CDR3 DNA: TGTGCCAGCAGCTCCGGGACAGACCCTAGGGAGCAGTACTTC

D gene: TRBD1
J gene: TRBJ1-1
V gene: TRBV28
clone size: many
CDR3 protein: CASSTGTGNTEAFF
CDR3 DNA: TGTGCCAGCAGTACCGGGACAGGGAACACTGAAGCTTTCTTT

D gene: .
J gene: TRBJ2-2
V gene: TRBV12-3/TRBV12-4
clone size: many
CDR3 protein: CASRDQYGPTGELFF
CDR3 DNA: TGTGCCAGCAGAGATCAGTACGGTCCCACCGGGGAGCTGTTTTTT

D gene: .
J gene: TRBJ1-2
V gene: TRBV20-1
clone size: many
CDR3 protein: CSATAGDSNYGYTF
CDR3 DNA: TGCAGTGCTACGGCCGGAGACAGTAACTATGGCTACACCTTC

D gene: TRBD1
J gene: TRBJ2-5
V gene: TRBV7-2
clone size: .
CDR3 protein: CASSPVGAGGWETQYF
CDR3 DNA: TGTGCCAGCAGCCCTGTCGGGGCAGGGGGATGGGAGACCCAGTACTTC

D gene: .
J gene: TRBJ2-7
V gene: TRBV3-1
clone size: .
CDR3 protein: CASSPHRYEQYF
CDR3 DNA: TGTGCCAGCAGTCCTCACCGTTACGAGCAGTACTTC

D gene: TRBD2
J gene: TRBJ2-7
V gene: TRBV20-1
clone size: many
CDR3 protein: CSAGTSGSSYEQYF
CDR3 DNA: TGCAGTGCTGGGACTAGCGGGAGCTCCTACGAGCAGTACTTC

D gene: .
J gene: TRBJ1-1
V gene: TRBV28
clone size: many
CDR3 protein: CASSTGWGRLSTEAFF
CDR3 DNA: TGTGCCAGCAGTACAGGTTGGGGGAGATTGAGCACTGAAGCTTTCTTT

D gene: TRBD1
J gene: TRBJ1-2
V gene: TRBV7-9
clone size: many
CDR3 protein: CASSNGTDHGYTF
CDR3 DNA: TGTGCCAGCAGCAACGGGACAGATCATGGCTACACCTTC

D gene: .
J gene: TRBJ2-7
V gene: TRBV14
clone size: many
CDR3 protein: CASSQVHEQYF
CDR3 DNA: TGTGCCAGCAGCCAAGTCCACGAGCAGTACTTC

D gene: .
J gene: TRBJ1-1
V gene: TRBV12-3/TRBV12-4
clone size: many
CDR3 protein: CASSFAEISTEAFF
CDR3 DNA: TGTGCCAGCAGTTTCGCGGAGATATCGACTGAAGCTTTCTTT